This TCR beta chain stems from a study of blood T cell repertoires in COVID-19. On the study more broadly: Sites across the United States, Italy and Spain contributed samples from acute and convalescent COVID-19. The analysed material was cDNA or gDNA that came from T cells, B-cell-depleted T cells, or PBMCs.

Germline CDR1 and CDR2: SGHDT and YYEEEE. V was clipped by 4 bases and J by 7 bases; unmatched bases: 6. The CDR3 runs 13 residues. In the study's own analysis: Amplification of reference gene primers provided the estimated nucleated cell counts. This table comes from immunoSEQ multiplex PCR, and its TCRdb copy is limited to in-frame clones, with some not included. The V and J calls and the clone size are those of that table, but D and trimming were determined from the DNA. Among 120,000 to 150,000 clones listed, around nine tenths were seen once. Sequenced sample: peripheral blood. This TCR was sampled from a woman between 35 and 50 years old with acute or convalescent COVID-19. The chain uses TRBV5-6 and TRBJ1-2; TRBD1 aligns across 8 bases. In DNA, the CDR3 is TGTGCCAGCAGCGTTCAGGGGGCGATTGGCTACACCTTC. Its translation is CASSVQGAIGYTF. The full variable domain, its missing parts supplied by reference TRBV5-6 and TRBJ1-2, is DAGVTQSPTHLIKTRGQQVTLRCSPKSGHDTVSWYQQALGQGPQFIFQYYEEEERQRGNFPDRFSGHQFPNYSSELNVNALLLGDSALYLCASSVQGAIGYTFGSGTRLTVV.